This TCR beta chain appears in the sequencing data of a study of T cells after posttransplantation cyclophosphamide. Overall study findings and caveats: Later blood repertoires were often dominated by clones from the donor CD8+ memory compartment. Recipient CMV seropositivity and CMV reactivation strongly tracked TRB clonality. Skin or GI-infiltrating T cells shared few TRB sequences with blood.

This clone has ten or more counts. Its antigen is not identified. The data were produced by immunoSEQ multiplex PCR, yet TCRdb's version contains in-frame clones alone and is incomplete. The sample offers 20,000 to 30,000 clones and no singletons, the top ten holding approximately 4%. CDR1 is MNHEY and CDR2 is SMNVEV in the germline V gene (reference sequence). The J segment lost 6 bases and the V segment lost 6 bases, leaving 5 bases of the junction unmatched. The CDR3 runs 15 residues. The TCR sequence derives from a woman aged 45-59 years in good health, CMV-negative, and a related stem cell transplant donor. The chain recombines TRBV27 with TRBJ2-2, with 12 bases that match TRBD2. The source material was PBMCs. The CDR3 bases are TGTGCCAGCAGCCGACTAGCGGGAGTCCCCGGGGAGCTGTTTTTT. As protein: CASSRLAGVPGELFF.